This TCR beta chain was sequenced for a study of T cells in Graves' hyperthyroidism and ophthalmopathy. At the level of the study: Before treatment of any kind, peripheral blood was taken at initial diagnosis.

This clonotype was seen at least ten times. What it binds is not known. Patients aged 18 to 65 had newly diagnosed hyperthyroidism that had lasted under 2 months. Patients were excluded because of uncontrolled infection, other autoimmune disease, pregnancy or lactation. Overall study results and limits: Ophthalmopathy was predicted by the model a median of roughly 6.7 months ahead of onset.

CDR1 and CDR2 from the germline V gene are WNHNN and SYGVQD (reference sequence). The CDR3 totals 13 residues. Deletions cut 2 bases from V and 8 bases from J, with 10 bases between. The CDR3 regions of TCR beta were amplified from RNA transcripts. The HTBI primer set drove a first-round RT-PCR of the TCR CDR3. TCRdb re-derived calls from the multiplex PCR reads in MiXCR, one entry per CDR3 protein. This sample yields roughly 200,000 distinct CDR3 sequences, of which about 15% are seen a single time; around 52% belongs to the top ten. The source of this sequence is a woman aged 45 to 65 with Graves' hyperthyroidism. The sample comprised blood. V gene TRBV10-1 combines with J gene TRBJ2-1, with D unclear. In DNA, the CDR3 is TGCGCCAGCAGTGAGATGGTAGACTATGAGCAGTTCTTC. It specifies CASSEMVDYEQFF.